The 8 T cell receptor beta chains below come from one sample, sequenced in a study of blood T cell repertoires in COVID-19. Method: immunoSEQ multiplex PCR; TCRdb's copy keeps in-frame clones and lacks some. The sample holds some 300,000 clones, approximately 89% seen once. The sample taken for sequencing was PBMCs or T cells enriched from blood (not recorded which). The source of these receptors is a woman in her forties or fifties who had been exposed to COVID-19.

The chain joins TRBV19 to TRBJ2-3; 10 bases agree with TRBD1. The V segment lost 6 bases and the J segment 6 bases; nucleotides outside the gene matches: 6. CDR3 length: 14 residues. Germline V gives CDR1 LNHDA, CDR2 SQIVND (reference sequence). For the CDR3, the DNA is TGTGCCAGTAGCGACAGGGGGCGAGGTGATACGCAGTATTTT. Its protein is CASSDRGRGDTQYF.

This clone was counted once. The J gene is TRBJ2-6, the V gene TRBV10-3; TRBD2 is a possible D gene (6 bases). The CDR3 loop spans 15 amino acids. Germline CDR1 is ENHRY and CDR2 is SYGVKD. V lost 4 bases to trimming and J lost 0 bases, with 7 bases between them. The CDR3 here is CAISVEGSGANVLTF. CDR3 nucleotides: TGTGCCATCAGTGTGGAGGGCTCTGGGGCCAACGTCCTGACTTTC.

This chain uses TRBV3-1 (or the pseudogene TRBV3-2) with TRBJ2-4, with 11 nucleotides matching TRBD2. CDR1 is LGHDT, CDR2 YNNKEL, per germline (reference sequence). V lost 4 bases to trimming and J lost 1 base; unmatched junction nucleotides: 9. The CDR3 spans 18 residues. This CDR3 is CASSLAYSGGAAKNIQYF. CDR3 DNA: TGTGCCAGCAGCCTGGCCTATAGCGGGGGGGCGGCCAAAAACATTCAGTACTTC.

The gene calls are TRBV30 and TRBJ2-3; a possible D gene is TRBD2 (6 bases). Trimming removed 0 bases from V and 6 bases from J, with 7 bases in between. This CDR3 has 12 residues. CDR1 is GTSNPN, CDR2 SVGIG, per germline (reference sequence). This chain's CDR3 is CAWSVGGDTQYF. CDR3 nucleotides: TGTGCCTGGAGTGTCGGAGGGGATACGCAGTATTTT.

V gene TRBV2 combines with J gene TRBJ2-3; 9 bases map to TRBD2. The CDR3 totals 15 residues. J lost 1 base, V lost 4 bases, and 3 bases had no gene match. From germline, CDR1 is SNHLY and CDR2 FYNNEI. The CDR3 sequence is CASSGGGAGTDTQYF. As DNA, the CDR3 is TGTGCCAGCAGTGGCGGGGGGGCCGGCACAGATACGCAGTATTTT.

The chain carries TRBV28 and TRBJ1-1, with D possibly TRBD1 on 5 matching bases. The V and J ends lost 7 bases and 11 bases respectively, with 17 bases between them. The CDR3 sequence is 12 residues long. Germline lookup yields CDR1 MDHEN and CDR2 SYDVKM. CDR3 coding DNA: TGTGCCAGCACCGCAATGGGGGGTTTGGCTTTCTTT. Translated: CASTAMGGLAFF.

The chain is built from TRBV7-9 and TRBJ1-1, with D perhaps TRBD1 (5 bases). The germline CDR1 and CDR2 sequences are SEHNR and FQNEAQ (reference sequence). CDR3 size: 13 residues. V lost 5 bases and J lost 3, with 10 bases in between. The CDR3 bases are TGTGCCAGCAGCGCAGACAGATACACTGAAGCTTTCTTT. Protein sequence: CASSADRYTEAFF.

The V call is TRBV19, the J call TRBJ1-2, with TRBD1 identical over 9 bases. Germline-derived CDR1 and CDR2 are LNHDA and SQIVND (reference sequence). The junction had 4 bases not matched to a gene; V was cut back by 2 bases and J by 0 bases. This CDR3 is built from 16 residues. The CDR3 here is CASSITGGAPNYGYTF. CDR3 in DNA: TGTGCCAGTAGTATAACAGGGGGCGCTCCTAACTATGGCTACACCTTC.